Here is one T cell receptor beta chain with its context. What antigen it recognizes has not been identified. Base qualities were left out, and no much larger clone turns up one base away. This sample is drawn from a study of OX40 agonist ivuxolimab in advanced cancers. In terms of the full investigation: Ivuxolimab, which targeted the costimulatory receptor OX40 (CD134), was an agonistic, fully human IgG2 monoclonal antibody. Intravenous ivuxolimab was administered to patients every 2 weeks at six dose levels: 0.01, 0.1, 0.3, 1.5, 3 and 10 mg/kg. Of the roughly 51 patients in dose escalation, about 20 had hepatocellular carcinoma, approximately 15 had melanoma, 9 had renal cell carcinoma and 9 had head and neck cancer. In the dose-escalation cohort, 82.7% of patients were male, and the mean age was approximately 64 years, with a range of about 23 to 90. Patients were allowed to have had prior anti-PD-1, anti-PD-L1 or anti-CTLA-4 therapy, and around two fifths of the dose-escalation patients had been treated with checkpoint inhibitors. Partial responses occurred in three dose-escalation patients, of whom one had hepatocellular carcinoma and two had cutaneous melanoma. Peripheral TCRbeta sequencing aimed to test whether ivuxolimab altered TCR sequence diversity and caused clonal T-cell expansion. The paper covers the monotherapy dose-escalation part of the phase I ivuxolimab trial, which included N ≈ 50 patients. Study-level results and caveats: At doses of 0.1 to 3.0 mg/kg, clonal expansion of both CD4+ and CD8+ T cells in blood was seen between baseline and week 6. Partial responders in the 0.1-3.0 mg/kg groups had among the lowest normalized peripheral clonal expansion, especially among CD8+ T cells. Low levels of normalized T-cell clonal expansion were also shown by some nonresponding patients. On average, CD8+ T cells showed more expanded clones than CD4+ T cells after ivuxolimab. Antigen specificity was not determined for the clonally expanded peripheral T cells.

To sequence the TCRbeta CDR3 region, genomic DNA was isolated from the sorted cells. The immunoSEQ Assay was used for sequencing of TCRbeta CDR3 regions. The immuneACCESS repertoire file appears here via TCRdb, limited to in-frame rearrangements. These files lack a portion of the clones; in checked studies, under half of the deficit traces to unresolved V genes, and the cause of the others is not known. The sample data list roughly 75,000 clones, and more than 85% of these were observed just once. The top ten hold roughly 6.7% of the sample. Patients with a history of autoimmune disease or receiving systemic immunosuppression were excluded from the trial. Peripheral blood for TCR sequencing was collected from all dose cohorts at baseline, on cycle 4 day 1, and on cycle 7 day 1. Samples were obtained from an open-label, multicenter, first-in-human phase I dose-escalation trial of ivuxolimab. The trial enrolled adults with locally advanced or metastatic head and neck squamous cell, hepatocellular, melanoma or renal cell carcinoma. CD4+ and CD8+ T cells were sorted separately from peripheral blood before TCR sequencing.

This TCR came from an adult with an advanced solid tumor such as melanoma, head and neck, liver or kidney cancer. Material: CD4+ or CD8+ T cells sorted from blood, obtained in a trial of the OX40 agonist ivuxolimab.

Read as DNA, the sequence is TGTGCCAGCAGCCAAGCTCAGGGAGCCTACGAGCAGTACTTC. This is translated as CASSQAQGAYEQYF. This sequence uses TRBV14 and TRBJ2-7; the D gene is perhaps TRBD1 or TRBD2, each of them matching over 5 bases. The germline ends are 9 bases apart after V is trimmed by 1 base and J by 2 bases. The CDR3 measures 14 amino acids from cysteine to phenylalanine. The entry retains the CDR3 DNA only, 42 bases that are in frame from base 1. The germline V gene provides CDR1 SGHDN and CDR2 FVKESK.